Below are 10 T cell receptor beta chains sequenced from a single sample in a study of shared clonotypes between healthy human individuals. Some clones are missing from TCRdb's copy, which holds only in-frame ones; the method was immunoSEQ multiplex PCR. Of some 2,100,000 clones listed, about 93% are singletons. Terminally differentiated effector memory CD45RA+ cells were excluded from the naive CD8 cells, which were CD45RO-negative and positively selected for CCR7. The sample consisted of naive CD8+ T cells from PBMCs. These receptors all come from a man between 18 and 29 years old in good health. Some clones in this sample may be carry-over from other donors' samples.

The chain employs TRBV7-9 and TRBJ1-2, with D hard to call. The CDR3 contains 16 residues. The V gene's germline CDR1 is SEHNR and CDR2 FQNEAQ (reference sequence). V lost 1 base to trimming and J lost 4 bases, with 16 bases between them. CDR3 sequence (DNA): TGTGCCAGCAGCTTAGTGGGTGAGAAGAACCCCTATGGCTACACCTTC. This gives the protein CASSLVGEKNPYGYTF. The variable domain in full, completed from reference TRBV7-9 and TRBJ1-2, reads DTGVSQNPRHKITKRGQNVTFRCDPISEHNRLYWYRQTLGQGPEFLTYFQNEAQLEKSRLLSDRFSAERPKGSFSTLEIQRTEQGDSAMYLCASSLVGEKNPYGYTFGSGTRLTVV.

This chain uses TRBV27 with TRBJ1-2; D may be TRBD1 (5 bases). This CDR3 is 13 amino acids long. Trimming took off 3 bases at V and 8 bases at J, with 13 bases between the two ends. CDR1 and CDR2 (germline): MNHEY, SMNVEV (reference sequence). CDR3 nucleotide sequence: TGTGCCAGCAGTTTTTTTGGGGGGGGAGGCTACACCTTC. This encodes CASSFFGGGGYTF.

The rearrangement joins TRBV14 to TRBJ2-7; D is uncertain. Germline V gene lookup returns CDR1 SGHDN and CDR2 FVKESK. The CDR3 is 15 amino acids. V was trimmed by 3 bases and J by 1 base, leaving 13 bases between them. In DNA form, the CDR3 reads TGTGCCAGCAGCCAGACCCTTGGACGGTCCTACGAGCAGTACTTC. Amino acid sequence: CASSQTLGRSYEQYF.

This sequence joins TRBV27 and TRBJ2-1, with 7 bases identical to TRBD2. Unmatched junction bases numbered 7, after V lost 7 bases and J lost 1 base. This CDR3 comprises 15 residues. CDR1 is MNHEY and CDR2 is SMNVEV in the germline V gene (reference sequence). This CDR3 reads CASKEGLGSYNEQFF. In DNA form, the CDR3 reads TGTGCCAGCAAGGAAGGACTAGGATCCTACAATGAGCAGTTCTTC.

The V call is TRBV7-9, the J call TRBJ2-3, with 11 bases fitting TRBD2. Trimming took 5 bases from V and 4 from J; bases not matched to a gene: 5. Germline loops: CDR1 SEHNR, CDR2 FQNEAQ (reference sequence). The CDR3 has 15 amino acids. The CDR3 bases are TGTGCCAGCAGCGCGGGACTAGCGGAGGCAGATACGCAGTATTTT. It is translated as CASSAGLAEADTQYF.

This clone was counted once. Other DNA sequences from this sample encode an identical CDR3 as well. The CDR3 DNA is TGTGCCAGCAGCGCCGGGACAGTCAACACTGAAGCTTTCTTT. It translates to CASSAGTVNTEAFF. The rearrangement uses TRBV9 and TRBJ1-1; 7 bases align to TRBD1. This CDR3 spans 14 amino acids. J lost 2 bases, V lost 3 bases, and 4 bases had no gene match. Per germline, CDR1 SGDLS and CDR2 YYNGEE.

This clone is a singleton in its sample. CDR3 DNA: TGTGCCAGCAGCCCAGGGCTAGCCAGGACCTACGAGCAGTACTTC. It specifies CASSPGLARTYEQYF. The chain is built from TRBV11-2 and TRBJ2-7, with D perhaps given as TRBD1 or TRBD2 (5 bases each). Trimming took off 5 bases at V and 2 bases at J, with 16 bases between the two ends. CDR3 length: 15 residues. CDR1 is SGHAT, CDR2 FQNNGV, per germline.

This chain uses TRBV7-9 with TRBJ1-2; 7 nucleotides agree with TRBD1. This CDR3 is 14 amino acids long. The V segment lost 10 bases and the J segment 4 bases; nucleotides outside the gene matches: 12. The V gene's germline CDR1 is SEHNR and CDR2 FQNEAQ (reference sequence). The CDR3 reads CATLGGYGVYGYTF. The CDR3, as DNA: TGTGCCACACTAGGGGGCTACGGGGTCTATGGCTACACCTTC.

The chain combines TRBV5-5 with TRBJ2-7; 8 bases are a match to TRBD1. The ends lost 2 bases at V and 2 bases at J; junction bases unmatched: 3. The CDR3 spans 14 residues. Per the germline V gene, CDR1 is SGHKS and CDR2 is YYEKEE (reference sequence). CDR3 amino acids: CASSFDRGPYEQYF. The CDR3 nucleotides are TGTGCCAGCAGCTTCGACAGGGGTCCCTACGAGCAGTACTTC.

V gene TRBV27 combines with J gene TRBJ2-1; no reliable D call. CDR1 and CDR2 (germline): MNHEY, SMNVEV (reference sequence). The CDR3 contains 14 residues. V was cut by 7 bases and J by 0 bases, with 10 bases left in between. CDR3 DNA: TGTGCCAGCACTTTTTTGAGCTCCTACAATGAGCAGTTCTTC. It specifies CASTFLSSYNEQFF.